Described below is a single T cell receptor beta chain sequence and its context. Its antigen target is currently unknown. The sample holds no much larger clone one base away, and base qualities are not on file. Instrument on record: Illumina HiSeq 2500. Quantitative 5'-RACE with molecular barcodes was used to prepare TCR beta libraries. From the authors' description of their analysis: A new computational method, built on a probabilistic model of VDJ rearrangement, was used to identify disease-linked TCR variants. Through fastp at Q25 and MiXCR, TCRdb rebuilt clones from the public reads, retaining in-frame beta chains. Rows with one shared CDR3 protein collapse into an entry with the most common genes and DNA. For this entry, the V and J calls and clone size follow TCRdb and not the study's own pipeline. Across this sample there are 200,000 to 300,000 distinct CDR3 sequences, with 8% to 9.5% seen only once. The ten largest account for approximately 6.3% of the sample.

These data are taken from a study of CD8 T cells in ankylosing spondylitis (dated by TCRdb to the late 2010s). Context from the whole study: The study set out to find disease-linked TCR variants by profiling T cell receptor beta repertoires in ankylosing spondylitis patients and healthy donors. The full study cohort was made up of about 24 ankylosing spondylitis patients and 108 healthy donors. Samples of peripheral blood were taken, and for ankylosing spondylitis patients, synovial fluid was collected as well.

The junction shows trimming of 2 bases on V and 6 bases on J, and the gene matches do not reach 11 bases of it. For CDR1 and CDR2, the germline V gene (reference sequence) lists LNHDA and SQIVND. Its CDR3 holds 17 amino acids, cysteine through phenylalanine. Only the CDR3 region is kept as DNA, spanning 51 bases read in frame from base 1. Overall study outcomes, separate from this receptor: A TCR beta motif made up of 7 to 9 highly homologous amino acid variants appeared to be characteristic of blood from ankylosing spondylitis patients. Some of the motif variants had been reported before in the synovial fluid and blood of reactive arthritis patients, a finding that suggests common disease-initiation mechanisms. Significant enrichment of the disease-linked clones was reported in matched synovial fluid samples from ankylosing spondylitis patients. The disease-linked clones had a CD8+ phenotype and were found at relatively low frequencies in peripheral blood.

The source is a male donor with ankylosing spondylitis or in good health (not recorded which). The sample was blood, either unsorted or a sorted T cell fraction (not recorded which). The chain joins TRBV19 to TRBJ2-1, with TRBD2 identical over 9 junction bases. The CDR3 has the sequence CASSITLWAGGLNEQFF. Here is the DNA: TGTGCCAGTAGTATAACCCTTTGGGCGGGAGGGCTCAATGAGCAGTTCTTC.